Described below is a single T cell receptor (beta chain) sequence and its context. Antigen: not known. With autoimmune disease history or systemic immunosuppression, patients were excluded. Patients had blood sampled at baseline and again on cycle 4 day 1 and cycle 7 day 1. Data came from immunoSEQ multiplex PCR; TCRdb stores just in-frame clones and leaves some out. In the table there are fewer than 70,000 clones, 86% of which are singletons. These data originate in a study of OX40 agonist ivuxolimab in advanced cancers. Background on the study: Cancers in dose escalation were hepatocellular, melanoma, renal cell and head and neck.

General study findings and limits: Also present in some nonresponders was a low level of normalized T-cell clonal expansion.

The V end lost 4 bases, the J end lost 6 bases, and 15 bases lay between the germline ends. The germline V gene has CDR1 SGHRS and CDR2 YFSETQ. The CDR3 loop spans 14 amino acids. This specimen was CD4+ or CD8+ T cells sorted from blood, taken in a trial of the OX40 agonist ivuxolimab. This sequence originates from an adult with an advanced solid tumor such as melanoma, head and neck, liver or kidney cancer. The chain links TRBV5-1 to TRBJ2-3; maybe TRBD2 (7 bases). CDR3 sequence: CASSLGGARDTQYF. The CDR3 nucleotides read TGCGCCAGCAGCCTTGGGGGGGCCAGGGATACGCAGTATTTT.